Listed here are 31 T cell receptor beta chains from one sample, sequenced in a study of liver allograft versus peripheral blood T cells (dated by TCRdb to the early 2020s). General notes on the study: The study compared T cell receptor repertoires found within transplanted livers against repertoires in the peripheral blood of liver transplant recipients.

The data were produced on an Illumina MiSeq. TCRdb ran its own pipeline on the public reads, namely fastp trimming at Q25 and MiXCR clone calling, and kept in-frame beta chains. Rows matching on CDR3 protein sequence are summarized as one entry with the most common DNA and genes. The sample has about 8,500 distinct CDR3 sequences on record, 17% of them singletons. The top ten clones comprise approximately 4.4% of the sample. The receptors were sampled from a human patient who had a liver transplant. Following transplantation, part of the T cell population may be supplied by the graft donor rather than the patient.

This clonotype was recorded at least ten times. This chain joins TRBV30 and TRBJ1-5; D gene uncertain. V shed 3 bases and J shed 4 bases, with 10 bases lying between them. Germline V gene sequence: CDR1 GTSNPN, CDR2 SVGIG (reference sequence). The CDR3 runs 13 residues. CDR3: CAWREFGNQPQHF. CDR3 in DNA: TGTGCCTGGAGGGAGTTCGGGAATCAGCCCCAGCATTTT.

In this sample, this clonotype is medium-sized. The chain recombines TRBV18 with TRBJ2-1; D is possibly TRBD1 (6 bases). Germline assignment: CDR1 KGHSH and CDR2 LQKENI. The CDR3 totals 16 residues. Trimming stripped 0 bases from V and 7 bases from J, with 16 bases between. The CDR3 DNA follows: TGTGCCAGCTCACCACCCCAGGGACAAAGTTGGAATGAGCAGTTCTTC. Its translation is CASSPPQGQSWNEQFF. Filled out from reference TRBV18 and TRBJ2-1, the complete variable domain reads NAGVMQNPRHLVRRRGQEARLRCSPMKGHSHVYWYRQLPEEGLKFMVYLQKENIIDESGMPKERFSAEFPKEGPSILRIQQVVRGDSAAYFCASSPPQGQSWNEQFFGPGTRLTVL.

At least ten counts were recorded for this clonotype. The chain joins TRBV9 to TRBJ1-2, with 7 bases fitting TRBD1. This CDR3 region has 15 residues. Germline V lookup: CDR1 SGDLS, CDR2 YYNGEE. V was clipped by 4 bases and J by 7 bases; unmatched bases: 13. This CDR3 reads CASSPTGRGVGGYTF. The CDR3 bases are TGTGCCAGCAGCCCGACAGGGAGGGGGGTTGGTGGCTACACCTTC.

The chain links TRBV28 to TRBJ2-5; D gene uncertain. Trimming left V 6 bases short and J 0 bases short, with 11 bases between. Germline V CDR1 and CDR2: MDHEN, SYDVKM. The CDR3 consists of 14 residues. CDR3 DNA sequence: TGTGCCAGCAGCCAACCTGGGTACCAAGAGACCCAGTACTTC. The encoded protein is CASSQPGYQETQYF.

In this sample, this clonotype turned up a few times. V usage is TRBV11-2 and J usage is TRBJ2-1, with no clear D. Trimming took off 6 bases at V and 0 bases at J, with 9 bases between the two ends. Germline CDR1 reads SGHAT; CDR2 reads FQNNGV. The CDR3 has 14 amino acids. This CDR3 reads CASREATSYNEQFF. The DNA for the CDR3 is TGTGCCAGCAGAGAGGCTACCTCCTACAATGAGCAGTTCTTC.

The chain joins TRBV2 to TRBJ1-6; tentative D call: TRBD1 (6 bases). Per the germline V gene, CDR1 is SNHLY and CDR2 is FYNNEI. The V and J ends lost 5 bases and 5 bases respectively, with 13 bases between them. The CDR3 length is 15 residues. The CDR3 protein is CASSTQGIHNSPLHF. Written as DNA, the CDR3 is TGTGCCAGCAGTACACAGGGTATTCATAATTCACCCCTCCACTTT.

Worth noting for this clonotype: This may be a read error, as it is one base from a much larger clone. The chain has TRBV7-9 and TRBJ2-1; D unclear. This CDR3 region has 14 residues. Germline V CDR1 and CDR2: SEHNR, FQNEAQ (reference sequence). The CDR3 loop is CASRLAGPSKEQFF. The DNA for the CDR3 is TGTGCCAGCAGATTAGCCGGCCCCTCGAAGGAGCAGTTCTTC.

In its sample, this clonotype ranks as medium-sized. The gene calls are TRBV18 and TRBJ1-5; D remains ambiguous. The V end was cut by 3 bases, the J end by 2 bases, with 11 bases between. Looked up from germline, CDR1 is KGHSH and CDR2 is LQKENI. The CDR3 has 15 amino acids. CDR3 residues: CASSPEGFGNQPQHF. CDR3 DNA: TGTGCCAGCTCACCGGAGGGATTTGGCAATCAGCCCCAGCATTTT. The whole variable domain, remainder taken from reference TRBV18 and TRBJ1-5, is NAGVMQNPRHLVRRRGQEARLRCSPMKGHSHVYWYRQLPEEGLKFMVYLQKENIIDESGMPKERFSAEFPKEGPSILRIQQVVRGDSAAYFCASSPEGFGNQPQHFGDGTRLSIL.

This chain links TRBV24-1 with TRBJ1-5, with D possibly TRBD1 on 5 matching bases. Germline lookup yields CDR1 KGHDR and CDR2 SFDVKD. This CDR3 contains 17 residues. V was cut by 2 bases and J by 3 bases, with 16 bases left in between. CDR3 amino acids: CATSDYFRDGYNQPQHF. The CDR3 DNA sequence: TGTGCCACCAGTGATTACTTCCGGGACGGATACAATCAGCCCCAGCATTTT.

Judged by abundance, this clonotype is medium-sized. The chain carries TRBV6-1 and TRBJ1-6; D uncertain. Germline lookup yields CDR1 MNHNS and CDR2 SASEGT. CDR3 length: 11 residues. Trimming stripped 6 bases from V and 7 bases from J, with 4 bases between. The CDR3 here is CASSFNSPLHF. The CDR3 bases are TGTGCCAGCAGCTTCAATTCACCCCTCCACTTT.

This clonotype was seen repeatedly, ten times or more. The CDR3 sequence: CASTRWGTENNQPQHF. The CDR3 DNA reads as TGCGCCAGCACCCGGTGGGGGACGGAAAACAATCAGCCCCAGCATTTT. The rearrangement links TRBV10-1 to TRBJ1-5; tentative D call: TRBD1 (5 bases). Trimming left V 7 bases short and J 3 bases short, with 19 bases between. Germline CDR1 WNHNN, CDR2 SYGVQD (reference sequence). The CDR3 consists of 16 residues.

On this clonotype itself: A single base separates this from a much larger clone, so it may be a read error. The chain uses TRBV6-5 and TRBJ2-7, with 8 bases that match TRBD2. The CDR3 consists of 12 residues. V lost 7 bases and J lost 5; bases outside the gene matches: 4. Germline loops: CDR1 MNHEY, CDR2 SVGAGI. The CDR3 protein is CASKGTRHEQYF. The CDR3 DNA reads TGTGCCAGCAAGGGGACTAGACACGAGCAGTACTTC.

This clonotype was counted only a few times. The chain couples TRBV11-2 to TRBJ1-4; no clear D. The CDR3 has 15 amino acids. Germline V CDR1 and CDR2: SGHAT, FQNNGV. Trimming pared 1 base from V and 8 bases from J, leaving 14 bases between. The CDR3, as DNA: TGTGCCAGCAGCTTAGTTGGAGGGAAATCAGAAAAACTGTTTTTT. This sequence encodes CASSLVGGKSEKLFF.

This clonotype is medium-sized. The DNA for the CDR3 is TGCAGTGCCACGTCGGGTGACAGGCTTCCCTATGGCTACACCTTC. This encodes CSATSGDRLPYGYTF. The rearrangement uses TRBV20-1 and TRBJ1-2, with D possibly being TRBD1 (6 bases). CDR3 length: 15 residues. With 6 bases removed from V and 4 bases from J, the gap between germline ends came to 21 bases. The germline gives CDR1 DFQATT, CDR2 SNEGSKA (reference sequence).

Comment on this clonotype: This likely traces to a read error, being one base from a far larger clone. This chain links TRBV5-6 with TRBJ2-1; D perhaps matches TRBD1 (6 bases). Trimming pared 0 bases from V and 9 bases from J, leaving 25 bases between. Germline V lookup: CDR1 SGHDT, CDR2 YYEEEE. The CDR3 runs 18 residues. The CDR3 DNA follows: TGTGCCAGCAGCTTGGACAGGGTTTCAGAGCGGAGCATGCGTGAGCAGTTCTTC. Translated, it gives CASSLDRVSERSMREQFF.

This clonotype qualifies as medium-sized. The V and J genes are TRBV5-6 and TRBJ2-1; TRBD1 or TRBD2 may be the D gene (6 bases each). Germline CDR1 reads SGHDT; CDR2 reads YYEEEE. CDR3 length: 15 residues. Between the trimmed V and J ends, which lost 4 bases and 10 bases, there was a span of 21 bases. The CDR3 protein is CASSPYTLGGREQFF. Here the CDR3 DNA reads TGTGCCAGCAGCCCCTATACGCTCGGGGGCCGGGAGCAGTTCTTC.

This clonotype was detected many times. V is TRBV5-6 and J is TRBJ2-1, with D maybe TRBD1 (5 bases). This CDR3 spans 13 amino acids. The germline CDR1 and CDR2 sequences are SGHDT and YYEEEE. Trimming took 5 bases from V and 3 from J, leaving 9 bases between them. In DNA form, the CDR3 reads TGTGCCAGCAGGTTTACAGGCTACAATGAGCAGTTCTTC. It translates to CASRFTGYNEQFF.

The chain is built from TRBV5-6 and TRBJ1-1, with D tentatively TRBD1 (5 bases). CDR1 and CDR2 (germline): SGHDT, YYEEEE. Trimming shortened V by 5 bases and J by 1 base, and 6 bases separated the two germline ends. CDR3 length: 12 amino acids. CDR3 coding DNA: TGTGCCAGCAGGAGGGGGAACACTGAAGCTTTCTTT. This sequence encodes CASRRGNTEAFF. Using reference TRBV5-6 and TRBJ1-1 for the parts outside the CDR3, the full variable domain is DAGVTQSPTHLIKTRGQQVTLRCSPKSGHDTVSWYQQALGQGPQFIFQYYEEEERQRGNFPDRFSGHQFPNYSSELNVNALLLGDSALYLCASRRGNTEAFFGQGTRLTVV.

V usage is TRBV28 and J usage is TRBJ2-3; no clear D. The length of the CDR3 is 15 residues. CDR1 and CDR2 from the germline V gene are MDHEN and SYDVKM. Trimming took off 6 bases at V and 2 bases at J, with 15 bases between the two ends. The CDR3 is CASRNTGLATDTQYF. The CDR3 DNA reads as TGTGCCAGCAGAAACACCGGGTTAGCCACAGATACGCAGTATTTT. Drawing the rest from reference TRBV28 and TRBJ2-3, the complete variable domain is DVKVTQSSRYLVKRTGEKVFLECVQDMDHENMFWYRQDPGLGLRLIYFSYDVKMKEKGDIPEGYSVSREKKERFSLILESASTNQTSMYLCASRNTGLATDTQYFGPGTRLTVL.

This clonotype has ten or more counts. The chain recombines TRBV20-1 with TRBJ2-3, with 9 bases lining up with TRBD2. V was pared by 2 bases and J by 6 bases, with 9 bases of the junction left unmatched. Looked up from germline, CDR1 is DFQATT and CDR2 is SNEGSKA (reference sequence). This CDR3 region has 15 residues. The CDR3 sequence is CSARFGTSPLDTQYF. CDR3 DNA: TGCAGTGCTAGATTCGGGACTAGCCCGTTGGATACGCAGTATTTT.

This clonotype is termed medium-sized. The gene calls are TRBV15 and TRBJ1-5, with D perhaps TRBD1 (6 bases). V lost 5 bases and J lost 7, with 12 bases in between. Germline V lookup: CDR1 LNHNV, CDR2 YYDKDF (reference sequence). The CDR3 has 13 amino acids. The CDR3 nucleotides are TGTGCCACCAGCCACACAGGGACCCAGCCCCAGCATTTT. It is translated as CATSHTGTQPQHF.

As regards this clonotype: One end of the junction varies from germline; a read error may be responsible. The chain recombines TRBV28 with TRBJ2-3; maybe TRBD2 (6 bases). Germline V gene sequence: CDR1 MDHEN, CDR2 SYDVKM. The CDR3 consists of 16 residues. The CDR3 region is CVSSQPGLGIRDTQYF. The DNA of the CDR3 is TGTGTCAGCAGCCAACCGGGACTTGGAATTCGGGATACGCAGTATTTT.

This clonotype has a handful of counts. The chain joins TRBV30 to TRBJ1-2; D perhaps matches TRBD1 (5 bases). This CDR3 spans 11 amino acids. Between the trimmed V and J ends, which lost 1 base and 14 bases, there was a span of 14 bases. CDR1 and CDR2 (germline): GTSNPN, SVGIG (reference sequence). The CDR3 sequence: CAWSGRAGGTF. DNA for the CDR3: TGTGCCTGGAGTGGCCGGGCGGGGGGAACCTTC.

The chain employs TRBV28 and TRBJ1-1, with D possibly TRBD1 on 6 matching bases. Germline lookup yields CDR1 MDHEN and CDR2 SYDVKM. Between the trimmed V and J ends, which lost 6 bases and 1 base, there was a span of 21 bases. The CDR3 is 17 residues long. CDR3 sequence reads: CASRPSSSGTPNTEAFF. The CDR3 nucleotides read TGTGCCAGCAGGCCATCATCTTCCGGGACACCGAACACTGAAGCTTTCTTT.

This clonotype has more than one count but fewer than ten. This chain links TRBV12-3 or TRBV12-4 with TRBJ2-7, with no clear D. The CDR3 covers 15 residues. The V end lost 3 bases, the J end lost 0 bases, and 12 bases lay between the germline ends. The CDR3: CASSFIQYSSYEQYF. The CDR3, as DNA: TGTGCCAGCAGTTTTATACAGTACAGCTCCTACGAGCAGTACTTC.

This clonotype was counted a few times. The chain links TRBV6-1 to TRBJ1-1; tentatively, D is TRBD1 (5 bases). With 3 bases removed from V and 8 bases from J, the gap between germline ends came to 16 bases. There are 14 residues in the CDR3. Germline CDR1 is MNHNS and CDR2 is SASEGT. The CDR3 sequence is CASSDWGGNAEAFF. CDR3 nucleotides: TGTGCCAGCAGTGACTGGGGGGGAAATGCGGAAGCTTTCTTT.

This clonotype was found many times. CDR3 protein: CASSPTSLGNQPQHF. The CDR3 DNA reads TGTGCCAGCAGCCCTACTTCCCTTGGAAATCAGCCCCAGCATTTT. This rearrangement joins TRBV6-1 to TRBJ1-5; D is ambiguous. The CDR3 extends over 15 amino acids. CDR1 and CDR2 from the germline V gene are MNHNS and SASEGT. Trimming took 6 bases from V and 4 from J, leaving 16 bases between them.

This chain links TRBV6-1 with TRBJ1-1, with unresolved D. V was shortened by 0 bases and J by 0 bases, with 17 bases between the two germline ends. The CDR3 spans 18 residues. Germline V gene lookup returns CDR1 MNHNS and CDR2 SASEGT. The CDR3 region is CASSEARGGGPLNTEAFF. CDR3 sequence (DNA): TGTGCCAGCAGTGAAGCCCGCGGAGGAGGACCGTTGAACACTGAAGCTTTCTTT.

The chain couples TRBV2 to TRBJ1-5; 12 positions agree with TRBD1. V dropped 6 bases and J dropped 6; count of bases not matched to a gene: 6. The CDR3 totals 15 residues. Germline V gene sequence: CDR1 SNHLY, CDR2 FYNNEI. The CDR3 sequence is CASRGQGAWSQPQHF. The CDR3 nucleotides are TGTGCCAGCAGGGGACAGGGGGCGTGGAGTCAGCCCCAGCATTTT.

This clonotype was recorded many times. The chain is built from TRBV5-5 and TRBJ1-6, with D unclear. Germline V CDR1 and CDR2: SGHKS, YYEKEE (reference sequence). The CDR3 has 14 residues. Deletions cut 5 bases from V and 8 bases from J, with 14 bases between. The CDR3 bases are TGTGCCAGCAGTCTGACCCCCGGAGATTCACCCCTCCACTTT. Its protein is CASSLTPGDSPLHF.

This clonotype was seen at least ten times. The V call is TRBV7-9, the J call TRBJ2-1; D remains unclear. The germline gives CDR1 SEHNR, CDR2 FQNEAQ (reference sequence). The CDR3 covers 16 residues. V was pared by 5 bases and J by 0 bases, with 14 bases between. CDR3 coding DNA: TGTGCCAGCAGCCCCTCCCGGTGGAGCTCCTACAATGAGCAGTTCTTC. It codes for CASSPSRWSSYNEQFF. The entire variable domain, with the rest obtained from reference TRBV7-9 and TRBJ2-1, is as follows: DTGVSQNPRHKITKRGQNVTFRCDPISEHNRLYWYRQTLGQGPEFLTYFQNEAQLEKSRLLSDRFSAERPKGSFSTLEIQRTEQGDSAMYLCASSPSRWSSYNEQFFGPGTRLTVL.